This entry lists 2 T cell receptor beta chains sequenced from one sample in a study of blood T cell repertoires in COVID-19. Profiling relied on immunoSEQ multiplex PCR, and the TCRdb table lists in-frame clones only, not all of them. Of 150,000 to 200,000 clones detected, roughly four fifths appear once; the ten largest clones hold approximately 11%. Material for sequencing was PBMCs or T cells enriched from blood (not recorded which). The receptor source for this set is a man aged 45-60 years who had recovered from COVID-19.

J is TRBJ1-5 and V is TRBV7-9; 7 nucleotides align to TRBD1. V was clipped by 3 bases and J by 7 bases; unmatched bases: 6. CDR3 length: 14 residues. Germline CDR1 SEHNR, CDR2 FQNEAQ (reference sequence). The CDR3 region is CASSLADRNQPQHF. CDR3 coding DNA: TGTGCCAGCAGCTTGGCGGACAGGAACCAGCCCCAGCATTTT.

CDR3 coding DNA: TGTGCCAGCAGCTTAGAAGGGGTGTGGAATACGCAGTATTTT. It translates to CASSLEGVWNTQYF. V and J are TRBV11-2 and TRBJ2-3; TRBD1 is a possible D gene (5 bases). The CDR3 has 14 amino acids. The V and J ends lost 0 bases and 7 bases respectively, with 11 bases between them. In germline, CDR1 is SGHAT, CDR2 FQNNGV.